This T cell receptor (beta chain) was obtained from a study of immune evolution from preneoplasia to lung adenocarcinoma. The CDR3 is made up of 12 amino acids. CDR1 and CDR2 (germline): SQVTM, ANQGSEA. V was cut by 3 bases and J by 7 bases, with 13 bases left in between. Here immunoSEQ multiplex PCR was the method, and the copy in TCRdb shows in-frame clones only, minus some. The table includes 9,500 to 14,000 clones, 78% detected once. Two lung cancer pathologists independently confirmed each histologic diagnosis. This clone is a singleton in its sample. Its antigen is still unknown. The study, taken as a whole, reports: Top clone frequencies peaked in normal lung, apparently declining through invasive adenocarcinoma.

Sequencing input: FFPE minimally invasive lung adenocarcinoma tissue. The TCR sequence derives from a person aged 55-85 years with lung adenocarcinoma. The genes are TRBV29-1 and TRBJ2-7; D is possibly TRBD1 (6 bases). In DNA, the CDR3 is TGCAGCGTTGAGGGGGTTAGGGGGGAGCAGTACTTC. Residues: CSVEGVRGEQYF.